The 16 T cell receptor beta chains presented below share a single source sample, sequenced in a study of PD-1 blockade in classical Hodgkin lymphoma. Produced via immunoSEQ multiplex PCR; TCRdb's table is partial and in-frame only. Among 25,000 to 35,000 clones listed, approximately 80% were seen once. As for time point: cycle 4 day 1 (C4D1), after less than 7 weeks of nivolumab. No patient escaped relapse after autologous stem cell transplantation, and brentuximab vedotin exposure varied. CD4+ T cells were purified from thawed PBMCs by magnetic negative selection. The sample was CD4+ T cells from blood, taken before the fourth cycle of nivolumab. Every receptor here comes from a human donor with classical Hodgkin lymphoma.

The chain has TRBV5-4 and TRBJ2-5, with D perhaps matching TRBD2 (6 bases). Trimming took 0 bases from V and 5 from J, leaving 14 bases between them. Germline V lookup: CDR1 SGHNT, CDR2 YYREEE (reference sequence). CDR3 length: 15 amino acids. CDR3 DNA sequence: TGTGCCAGCAGCTTGGTGGCCCTCGGAGGGGAGACCCAGTACTTC. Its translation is CASSLVALGGETQYF.

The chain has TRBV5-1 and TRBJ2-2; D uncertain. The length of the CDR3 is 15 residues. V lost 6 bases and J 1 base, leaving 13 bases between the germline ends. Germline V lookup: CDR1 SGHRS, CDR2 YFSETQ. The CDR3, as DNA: TGCGCCAGCATTATAGGTCCAGGGAACACCGGGGAGCTGTTTTTT. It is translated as CASIIGPGNTGELFF.

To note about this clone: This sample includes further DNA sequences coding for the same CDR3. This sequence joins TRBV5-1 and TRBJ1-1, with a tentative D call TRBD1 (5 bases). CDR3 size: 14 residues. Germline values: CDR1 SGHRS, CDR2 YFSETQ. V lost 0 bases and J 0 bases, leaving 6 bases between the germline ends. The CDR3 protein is CASSLGQMNTEAFF. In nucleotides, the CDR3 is TGCGCCAGCAGCTTGGGACAGATGAACACTGAAGCTTTCTTT.

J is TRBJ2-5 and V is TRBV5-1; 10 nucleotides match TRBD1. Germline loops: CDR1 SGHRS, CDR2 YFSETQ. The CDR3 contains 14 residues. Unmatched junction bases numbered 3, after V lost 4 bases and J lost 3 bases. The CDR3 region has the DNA TGCGCCAGCAGCCTCGGGACAGGGGAAGAGACCCAGTACTTC. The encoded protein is CASSLGTGEETQYF.

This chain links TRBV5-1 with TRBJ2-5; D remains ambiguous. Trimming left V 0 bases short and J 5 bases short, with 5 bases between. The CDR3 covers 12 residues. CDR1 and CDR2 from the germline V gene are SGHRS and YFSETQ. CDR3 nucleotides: TGCGCCAGCAGCTTGGCCTTCGAGACCCAGTACTTC. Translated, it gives CASSLAFETQYF. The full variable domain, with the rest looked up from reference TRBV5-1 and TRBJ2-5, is KAGVTQTPRYLIKTRGQQVTLSCSPISGHRSVSWYQQTPGQGLQFLFEYFSETQRNKGNFPGRFSGRQFSNSRSEMNVSTLELGDSALYLCASSLAFETQYFGPGTRLLVL.

The CDR3 nucleotides read TGTGCCAGCAGTTGGACAACATCGGGCCACGAGCAGTACTTC. Encoded protein: CASSWTTSGHEQYF. The gene calls are TRBV6-6 and TRBJ2-7; D may be TRBD1 (5 bases). V was trimmed by 4 bases and J by 5 bases, leaving 15 bases between them. Germline CDR1 MNHNY, CDR2 SVGAGI (reference sequence). CDR3 length: 14 amino acids.

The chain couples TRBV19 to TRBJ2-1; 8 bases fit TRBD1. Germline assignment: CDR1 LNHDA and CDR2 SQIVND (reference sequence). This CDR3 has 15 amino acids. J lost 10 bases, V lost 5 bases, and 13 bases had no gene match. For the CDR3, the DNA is TGTGCCAGTAGTCCCATGGACAGGGTATCTTCCGAGCAGTTCTTC. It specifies CASSPMDRVSSEQFF.

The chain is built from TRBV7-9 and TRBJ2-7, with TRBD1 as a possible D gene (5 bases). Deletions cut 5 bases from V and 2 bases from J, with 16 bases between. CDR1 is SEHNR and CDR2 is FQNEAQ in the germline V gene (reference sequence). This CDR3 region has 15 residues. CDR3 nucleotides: TGTGCCAGCAGCCTTGACCCTGGACAAACCTACGAGCAGTACTTC. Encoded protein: CASSLDPGQTYEQYF. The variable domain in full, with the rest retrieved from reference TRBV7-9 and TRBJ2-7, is DTGVSQNPRHKITKRGQNVTFRCDPISEHNRLYWYRQTLGQGPEFLTYFQNEAQLEKSRLLSDRFSAERPKGSFSTLEIQRTEQGDSAMYLCASSLDPGQTYEQYFGPGTRLTVT.

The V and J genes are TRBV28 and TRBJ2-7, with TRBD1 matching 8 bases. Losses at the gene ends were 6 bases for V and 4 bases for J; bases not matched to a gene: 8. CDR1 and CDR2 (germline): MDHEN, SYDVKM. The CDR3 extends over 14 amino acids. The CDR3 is CASRGTGGLYEQYF. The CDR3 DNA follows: TGTGCCAGCAGAGGGACAGGAGGCCTTTACGAGCAGTACTTC. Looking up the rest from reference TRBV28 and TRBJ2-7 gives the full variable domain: DVKVTQSSRYLVKRTGEKVFLECVQDMDHENMFWYRQDPGLGLRLIYFSYDVKMKEKGDIPEGYSVSREKKERFSLILESASTNQTSMYLCASRGTGGLYEQYFGPGTRLTVT.

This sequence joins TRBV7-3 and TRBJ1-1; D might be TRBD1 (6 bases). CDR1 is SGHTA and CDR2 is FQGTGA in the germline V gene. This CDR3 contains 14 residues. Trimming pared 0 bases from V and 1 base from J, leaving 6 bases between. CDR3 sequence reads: CASSLTGGNTEAFF. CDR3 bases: TGTGCCAGCAGCTTAACAGGGGGGAACACTGAAGCTTTCTTT.

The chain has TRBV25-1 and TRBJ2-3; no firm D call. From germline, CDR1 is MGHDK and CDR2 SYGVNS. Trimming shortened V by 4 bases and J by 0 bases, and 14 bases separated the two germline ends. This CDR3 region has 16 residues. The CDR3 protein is CASSGDKGFSTDTQYF. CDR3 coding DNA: TGTGCCAGCAGTGGAGACAAAGGGTTCAGCACAGATACGCAGTATTTT. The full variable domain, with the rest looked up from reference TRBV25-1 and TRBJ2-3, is EADIYQTPRYLVIGTGKKITLECSQTMGHDKMYWYQQDPGMELHLIHYSYGVNSTEKGDLSSESTVSRIRTEHFPLTLESARPSHTSQYLCASSGDKGFSTDTQYFGPGTRLTVL.

CDR3 loop: CASSPEEAGAYGYTF. As DNA, the CDR3 is TGCGCCAGCAGCCCGGAGGAAGCAGGGGCCTATGGCTACACCTTC. J is TRBJ1-2 and V is TRBV5-1; TRBD1 might be the D (6 bases). This CDR3 comprises 15 residues. Trimming removed 4 bases at V and 4 bases at J, with 17 bases between. Germline values: CDR1 SGHRS, CDR2 YFSETQ.

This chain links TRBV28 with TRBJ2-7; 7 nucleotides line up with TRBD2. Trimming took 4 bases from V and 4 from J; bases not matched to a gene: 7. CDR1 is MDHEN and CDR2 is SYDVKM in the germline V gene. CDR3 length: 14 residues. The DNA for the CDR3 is TGTGCCAGCAGTTCCCCGGGGGGATTATACGAGCAGTACTTC. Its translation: CASSSPGGLYEQYF.

CDR3 loop: CASSLGDTATRQYF. CDR3 sequence (DNA): TGTGCCAGCAGCTTAGGGGACACCGCGACGCGGCAGTACTTC. The chain has TRBV7-8 and TRBJ2-7; the D gene is possibly TRBD1 (6 bases). V lost 1 base and J 9 bases, leaving 16 bases between the germline ends. The germline V gene encodes CDR1 SGHVS and CDR2 FQNEAQ. This CDR3 spans 14 amino acids.

The CDR3 DNA follows: TGTGCCAGCAGTGAAGTCCCGGGGCACACTGAAGCTTTCTTT. Its translation is CASSEVPGHTEAFF. This chain uses TRBV2 with TRBJ1-1; D possibly corresponds to TRBD1 (5 bases). The CDR3 totals 14 residues. CDR1 is SNHLY, CDR2 FYNNEI, per germline. The ends were cut back, 1 base at V and 3 bases at J, with 9 bases in the middle. Looking up the rest from reference TRBV2 and TRBJ1-1 gives the full variable domain: EPEVTQTPSHQVTQMGQEVILRCVPISNHLYFYWYRQILGQKVEFLVSFYNNEISEKSEIFDDQFSVERPDGSNFTLKIRSTKLEDSAMYFCASSEVPGHTEAFFGQGTRLTVV.

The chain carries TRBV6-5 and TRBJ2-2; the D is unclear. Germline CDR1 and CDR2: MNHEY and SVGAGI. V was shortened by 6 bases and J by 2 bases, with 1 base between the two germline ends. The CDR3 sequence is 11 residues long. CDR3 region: CASSNTGELFF. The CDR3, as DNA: TGTGCCAGCAGCAACACCGGGGAGCTGTTTTTT.